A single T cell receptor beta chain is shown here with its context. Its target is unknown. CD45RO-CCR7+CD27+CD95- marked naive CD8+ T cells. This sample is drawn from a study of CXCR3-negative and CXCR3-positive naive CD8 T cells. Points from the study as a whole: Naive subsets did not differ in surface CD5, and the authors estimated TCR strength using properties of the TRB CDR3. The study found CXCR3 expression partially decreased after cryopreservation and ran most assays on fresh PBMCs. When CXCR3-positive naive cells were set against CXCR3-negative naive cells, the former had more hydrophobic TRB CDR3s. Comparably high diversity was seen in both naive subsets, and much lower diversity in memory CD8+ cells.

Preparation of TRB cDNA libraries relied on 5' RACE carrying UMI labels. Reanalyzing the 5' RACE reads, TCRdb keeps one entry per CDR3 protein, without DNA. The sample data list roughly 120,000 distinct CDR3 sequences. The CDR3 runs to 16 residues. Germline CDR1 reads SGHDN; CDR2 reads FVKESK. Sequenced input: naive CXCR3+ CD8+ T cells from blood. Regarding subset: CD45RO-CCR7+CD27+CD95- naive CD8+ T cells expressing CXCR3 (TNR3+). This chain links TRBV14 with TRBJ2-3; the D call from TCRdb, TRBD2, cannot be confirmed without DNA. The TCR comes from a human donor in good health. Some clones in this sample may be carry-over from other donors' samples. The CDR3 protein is CASSQVIIGGPGPQYF.